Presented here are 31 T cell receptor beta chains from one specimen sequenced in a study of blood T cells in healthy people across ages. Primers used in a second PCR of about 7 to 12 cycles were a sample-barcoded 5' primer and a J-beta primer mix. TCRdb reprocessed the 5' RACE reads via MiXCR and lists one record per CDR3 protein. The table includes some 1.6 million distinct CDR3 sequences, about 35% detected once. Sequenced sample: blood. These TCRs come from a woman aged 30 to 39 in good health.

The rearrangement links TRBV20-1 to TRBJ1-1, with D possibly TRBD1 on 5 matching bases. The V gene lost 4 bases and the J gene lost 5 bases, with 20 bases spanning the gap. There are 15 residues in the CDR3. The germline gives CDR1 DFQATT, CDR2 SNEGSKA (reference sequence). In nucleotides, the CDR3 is TGCAGTGCTAACTCTCTAAGGGGCGGGGGGACTGAAGCTTTCTTT. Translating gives CSANSLRGGGTEAFF.

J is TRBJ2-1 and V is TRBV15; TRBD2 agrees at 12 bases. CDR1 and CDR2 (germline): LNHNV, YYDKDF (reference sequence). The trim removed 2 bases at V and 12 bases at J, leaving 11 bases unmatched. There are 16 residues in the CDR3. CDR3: CATSRLLAGGQSWQFF. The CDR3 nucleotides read TGTGCCACCAGCAGACTTCTAGCGGGAGGGCAATCATGGCAGTTCTTC.

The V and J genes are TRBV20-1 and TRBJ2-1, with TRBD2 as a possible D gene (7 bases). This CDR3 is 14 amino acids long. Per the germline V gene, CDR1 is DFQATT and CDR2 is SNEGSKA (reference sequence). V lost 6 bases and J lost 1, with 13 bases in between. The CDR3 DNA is TGCAGTGCGAGGGGGAGGGCGTCCTACAATGAGCAGTTCTTC. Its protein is CSARGRASYNEQFF.

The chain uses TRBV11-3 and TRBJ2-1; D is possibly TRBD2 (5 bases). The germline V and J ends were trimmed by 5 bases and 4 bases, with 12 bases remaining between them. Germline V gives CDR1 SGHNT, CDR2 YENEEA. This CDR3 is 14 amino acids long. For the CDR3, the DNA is TGTGCCAGCAGCCCGTATCGAGGGTACAATGAGCAGTTCTTC. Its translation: CASSPYRGYNEQFF.

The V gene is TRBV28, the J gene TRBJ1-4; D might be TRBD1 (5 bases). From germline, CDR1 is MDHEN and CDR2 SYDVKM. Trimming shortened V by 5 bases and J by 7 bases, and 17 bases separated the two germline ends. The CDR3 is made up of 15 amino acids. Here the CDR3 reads CASSLPGDSREKLFF. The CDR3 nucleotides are TGTGCCAGCAGTCTGCCTGGAGACAGCCGTGAAAAACTGTTTTTT.

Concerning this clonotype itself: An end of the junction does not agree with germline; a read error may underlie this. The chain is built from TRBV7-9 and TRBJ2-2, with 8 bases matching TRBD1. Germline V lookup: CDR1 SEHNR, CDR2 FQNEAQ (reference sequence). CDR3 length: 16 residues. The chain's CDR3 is CAGSLARQGKTGELFF. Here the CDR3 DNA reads TGTGCCGGCAGCTTAGCCCGACAGGGGAAAACCGGGGAGCTGTTTTTT.

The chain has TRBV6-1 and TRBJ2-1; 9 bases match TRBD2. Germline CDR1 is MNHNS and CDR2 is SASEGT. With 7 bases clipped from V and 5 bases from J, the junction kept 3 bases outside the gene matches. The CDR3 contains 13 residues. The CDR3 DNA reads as TGTGCCAGCAATATAGCGGGGGACAATGAGCAGTTCTTC. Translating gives CASNIAGDNEQFF.

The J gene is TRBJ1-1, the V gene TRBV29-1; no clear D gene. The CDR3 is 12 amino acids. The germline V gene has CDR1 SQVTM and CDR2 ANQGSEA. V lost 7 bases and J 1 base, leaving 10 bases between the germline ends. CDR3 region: CSASGPNTEAFF. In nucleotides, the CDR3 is TGCAGCGCTTCAGGTCCGAACACTGAAGCTTTCTTT.

The CDR3 sequence: CSAMRDRQGALLLYGYTF. CDR3 nucleotides: TGCAGTGCTATGAGAGACAGACAGGGGGCCCTTTTACTGTATGGCTACACCTTC. J is TRBJ1-2 and V is TRBV20-1; 10 bases fit TRBD1. This CDR3 spans 18 amino acids. Germline-derived CDR1 and CDR2 are DFQATT and SNEGSKA (reference sequence). The trim removed 4 bases at V and 5 bases at J, leaving 19 bases unmatched.

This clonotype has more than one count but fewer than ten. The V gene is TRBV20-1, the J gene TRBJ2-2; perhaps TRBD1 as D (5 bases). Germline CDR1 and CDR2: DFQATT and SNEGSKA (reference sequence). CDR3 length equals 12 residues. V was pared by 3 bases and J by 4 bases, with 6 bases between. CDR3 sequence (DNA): TGCAGTGCTAGCCAGGGCACCGGGGAGCTGTTTTTT. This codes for CSASQGTGELFF.

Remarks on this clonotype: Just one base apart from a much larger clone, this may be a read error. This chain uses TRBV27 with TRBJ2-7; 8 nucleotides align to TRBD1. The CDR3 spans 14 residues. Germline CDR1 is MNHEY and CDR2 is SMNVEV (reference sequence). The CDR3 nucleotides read TGTGCCAGCAGTTTAACGGACAGGGCCTACGAGCGGTACTTC. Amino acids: CASSLTDRAYERYF.

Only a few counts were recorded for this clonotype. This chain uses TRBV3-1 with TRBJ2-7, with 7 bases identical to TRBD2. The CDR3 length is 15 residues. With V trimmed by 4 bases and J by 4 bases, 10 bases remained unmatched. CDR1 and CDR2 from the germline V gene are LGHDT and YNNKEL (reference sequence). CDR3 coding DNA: TGTGCCAGCAGCCCCCCCCGAGCTAGCGGTTACGAGCAGTACTTC. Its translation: CASSPPRASGYEQYF.

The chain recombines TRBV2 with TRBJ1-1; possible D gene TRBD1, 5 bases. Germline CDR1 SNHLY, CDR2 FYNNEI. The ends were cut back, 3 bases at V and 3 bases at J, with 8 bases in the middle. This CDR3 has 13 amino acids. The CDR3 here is CASSDQGHTEAFF. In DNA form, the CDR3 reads TGTGCCAGCAGTGACCAGGGCCACACTGAAGCTTTCTTT.

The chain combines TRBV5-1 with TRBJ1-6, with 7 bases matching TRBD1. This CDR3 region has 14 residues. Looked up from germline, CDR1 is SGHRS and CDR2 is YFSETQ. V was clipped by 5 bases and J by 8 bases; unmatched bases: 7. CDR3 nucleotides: TGCGCCAGCAGAATGACAGGGATGGATTCACCCCTCCACTTT. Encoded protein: CASRMTGMDSPLHF.

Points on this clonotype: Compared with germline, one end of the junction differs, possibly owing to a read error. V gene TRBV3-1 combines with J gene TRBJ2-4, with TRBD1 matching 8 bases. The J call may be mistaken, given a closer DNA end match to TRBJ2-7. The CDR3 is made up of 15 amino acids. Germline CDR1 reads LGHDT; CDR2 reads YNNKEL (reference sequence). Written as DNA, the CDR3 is TGTGCTAGCAGCCAAACCCGACAGGGGAAAAACGAGCAGTACTTC. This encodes CASSQTRQGKNEQYF.

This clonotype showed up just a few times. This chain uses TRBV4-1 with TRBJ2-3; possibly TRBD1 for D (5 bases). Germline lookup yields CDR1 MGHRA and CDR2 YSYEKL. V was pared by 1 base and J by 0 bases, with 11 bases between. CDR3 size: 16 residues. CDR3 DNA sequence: TGCGCCAGCAGCCAAGGACTGGGGCGGAGCACAGATACGCAGTATTTT. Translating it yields CASSQGLGRSTDTQYF.

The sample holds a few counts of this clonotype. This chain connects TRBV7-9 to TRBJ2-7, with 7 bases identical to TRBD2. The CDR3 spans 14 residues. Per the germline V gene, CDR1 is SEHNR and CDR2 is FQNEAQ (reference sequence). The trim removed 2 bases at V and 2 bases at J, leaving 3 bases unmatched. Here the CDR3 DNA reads TGTGCCAGCAGCTTAAGGGACTACACCTACGAGCAGTACTTC. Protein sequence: CASSLRDYTYEQYF.

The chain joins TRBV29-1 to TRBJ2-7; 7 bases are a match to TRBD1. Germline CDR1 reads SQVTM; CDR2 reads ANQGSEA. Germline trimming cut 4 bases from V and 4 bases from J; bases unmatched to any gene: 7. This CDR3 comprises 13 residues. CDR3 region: CSVGDSKYYEQYF. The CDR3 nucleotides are TGCAGCGTTGGGGACAGTAAATATTACGAGCAGTACTTC.

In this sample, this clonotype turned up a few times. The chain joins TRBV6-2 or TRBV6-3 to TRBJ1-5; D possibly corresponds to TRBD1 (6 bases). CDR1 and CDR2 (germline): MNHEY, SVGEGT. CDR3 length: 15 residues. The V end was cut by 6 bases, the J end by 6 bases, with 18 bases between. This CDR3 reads CASRPRGGGFQPQHF. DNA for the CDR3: TGTGCCAGCAGGCCCCGGGGGGGGGGCTTTCAGCCCCAGCATTTT.

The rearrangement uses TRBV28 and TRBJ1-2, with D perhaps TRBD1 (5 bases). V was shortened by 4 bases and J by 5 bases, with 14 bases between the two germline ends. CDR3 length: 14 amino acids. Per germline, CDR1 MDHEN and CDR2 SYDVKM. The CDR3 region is CASSYVGTPYGYTF. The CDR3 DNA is TGTGCCAGCAGTTACGTGGGGACCCCTTATGGCTACACCTTC.

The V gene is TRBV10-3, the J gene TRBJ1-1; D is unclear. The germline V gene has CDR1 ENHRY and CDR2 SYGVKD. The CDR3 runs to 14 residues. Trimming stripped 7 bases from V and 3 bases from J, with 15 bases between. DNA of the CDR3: TGTGCCATCACCGCCGGCCCATTGGACACTGAAGCTTTCTTT. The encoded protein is CAITAGPLDTEAFF.

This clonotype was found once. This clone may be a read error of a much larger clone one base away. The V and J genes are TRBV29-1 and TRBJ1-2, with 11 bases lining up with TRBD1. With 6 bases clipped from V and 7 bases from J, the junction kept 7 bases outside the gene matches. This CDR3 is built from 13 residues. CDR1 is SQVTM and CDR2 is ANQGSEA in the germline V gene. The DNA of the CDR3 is TGCAGCGTGTTCCGGGACAGGGGGTCTGGCTACACCTTC. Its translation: CSVFRDRGSGYTF.

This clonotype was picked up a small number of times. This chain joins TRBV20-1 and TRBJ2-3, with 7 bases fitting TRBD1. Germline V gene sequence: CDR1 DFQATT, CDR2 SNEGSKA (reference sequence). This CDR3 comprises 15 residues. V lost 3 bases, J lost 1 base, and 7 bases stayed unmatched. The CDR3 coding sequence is TGCAGTGCTAGGGACCTCACAGGGGGCACAGATACGCAGTATTTT. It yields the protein CSARDLTGGTDTQYF.

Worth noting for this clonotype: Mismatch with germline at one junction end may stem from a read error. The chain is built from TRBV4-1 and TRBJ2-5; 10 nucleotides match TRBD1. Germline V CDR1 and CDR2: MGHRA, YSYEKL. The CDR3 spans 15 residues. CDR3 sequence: CASGHRQGAGETQYF. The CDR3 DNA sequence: TGCGCCAGCGGCCACAGACAGGGGGCTGGAGAGACCCAGTACTTC.

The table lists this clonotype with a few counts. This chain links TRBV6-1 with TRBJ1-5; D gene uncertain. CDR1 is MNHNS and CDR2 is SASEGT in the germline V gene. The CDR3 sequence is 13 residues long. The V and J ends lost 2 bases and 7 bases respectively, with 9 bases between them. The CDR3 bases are TGTGCCAGCAGTGAAAGGGAATGGCAGCCCCAGCATTTT. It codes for CASSEREWQPQHF.

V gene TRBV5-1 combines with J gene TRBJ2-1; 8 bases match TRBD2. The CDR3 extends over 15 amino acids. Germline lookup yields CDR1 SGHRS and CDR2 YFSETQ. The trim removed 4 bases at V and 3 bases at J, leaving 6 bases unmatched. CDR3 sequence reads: CASSVRGGIYNEQFF. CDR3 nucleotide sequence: TGCGCCAGCAGCGTCCGGGGGGGGATCTACAATGAGCAGTTCTTC.

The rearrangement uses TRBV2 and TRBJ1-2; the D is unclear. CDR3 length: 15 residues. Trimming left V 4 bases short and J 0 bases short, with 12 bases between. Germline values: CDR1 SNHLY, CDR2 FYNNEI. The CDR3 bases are TGTGCCAGCAGTGTAGAAGGATCATCTAACTATGGCTACACCTTC. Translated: CASSVEGSSNYGYTF. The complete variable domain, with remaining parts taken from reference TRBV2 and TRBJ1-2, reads EPEVTQTPSHQVTQMGQEVILRCVPISNHLYFYWYRQILGQKVEFLVSFYNNEISEKSEIFDDQFSVERPDGSNFTLKIRSTKLEDSAMYFCASSVEGSSNYGYTFGSGTRLTVV.

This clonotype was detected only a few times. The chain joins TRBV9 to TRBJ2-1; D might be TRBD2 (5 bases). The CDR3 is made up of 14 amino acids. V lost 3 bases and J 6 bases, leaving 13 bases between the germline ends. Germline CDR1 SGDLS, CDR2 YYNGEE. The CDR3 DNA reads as TGTGCCAGCAGCGAGCCCGGAGGCTCCAATGAGCAGTTCTTC. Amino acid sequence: CASSEPGGSNEQFF.

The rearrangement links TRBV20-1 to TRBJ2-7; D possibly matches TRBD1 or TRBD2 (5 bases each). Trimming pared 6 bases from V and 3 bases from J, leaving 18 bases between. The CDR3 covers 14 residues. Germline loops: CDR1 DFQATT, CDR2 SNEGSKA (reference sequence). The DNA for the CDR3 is TGCAGTGCCCGAGGGCAGGGCATGGACTACGAGCAGTACTTC. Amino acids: CSARGQGMDYEQYF.

CDR3 DNA sequence: TGCGCCAGTCAGCCGGGACCGTACTCTGGAAACACCATATATTTT. Protein: CASQPGPYSGNTIYF. The rearrangement links TRBV5-1 to TRBJ1-3; a weak D match, TRBD1 (5 bases). Per germline, CDR1 SGHRS and CDR2 YFSETQ. The CDR3 covers 15 residues. With 8 bases removed from V and 0 bases from J, the gap between germline ends came to 15 bases. The whole variable domain, filled in from reference TRBV5-1 and TRBJ1-3, reads KAGVTQTPRYLIKTRGQQVTLSCSPISGHRSVSWYQQTPGQGLQFLFEYFSETQRNKGNFPGRFSGRQFSNSRSEMNVSTLELGDSALYLCASQPGPYSGNTIYFGEGSWLTVV.

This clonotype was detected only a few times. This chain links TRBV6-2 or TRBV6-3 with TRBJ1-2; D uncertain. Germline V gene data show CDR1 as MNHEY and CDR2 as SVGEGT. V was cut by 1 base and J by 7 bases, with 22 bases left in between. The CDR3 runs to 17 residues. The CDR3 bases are TGTGCCAGCAGTTACTACACCGGCGGGCGGGGAAAGAGTGGCTACACCTTC. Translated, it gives CASSYYTGGRGKSGYTF.